What follows are 3 T cell receptor beta chains derived from one specimen sequenced in a study of shared clonotypes between healthy human individuals. The method was immunoSEQ multiplex PCR; TCRdb's version includes in-frame clones alone and lacks a portion of them. The sample has about 380,000 clones, about 97% seen once. Source material: memory CD8+ T cells sorted from blood. Described subset: CD45RO+ cells pooled with CCR7-negative TemRA cells. These receptors all come from a man aged 25-40 years in good health.

This chain joins TRBV9 and TRBJ2-1, with 7 bases fitting TRBD2. Germline V gene sequence: CDR1 SGDLS, CDR2 YYNGEE. The CDR3 is made up of 16 amino acids. V lost 4 bases and J lost 10; bases outside the gene matches: 17. The CDR3 DNA is TGTGCCAGCAGCCCCCACCGGGACTACCTCTCAGGCGAGCAGTTCTTC. Residues: CASSPHRDYLSGEQFF. The variable domain in full, completed from reference TRBV9 and TRBJ2-1, reads DSGVTQTPKHLITATGQRVTLRCSPRSGDLSVYWYQQSLDQGLQFLIQYYNGEERAKGNILERFSAQQFPDLHSELNLSSLELGDSALYFCASSPHRDYLSGEQFFGPGTRLTVL.

The chain has TRBV5-1 and TRBJ1-1; D not certain. Germline V lookup: CDR1 SGHRS, CDR2 YFSETQ. The V gene lost 0 bases and the J gene lost 6 bases, with 9 bases spanning the gap. This CDR3 contains 13 residues. CDR3 loop: CASSLVGRSEAFF. CDR3 DNA sequence: TGCGCCAGCAGCTTGGTGGGGAGATCTGAAGCTTTCTTT. The whole variable domain, remainder taken from reference TRBV5-1 and TRBJ1-1, is KAGVTQTPRYLIKTRGQQVTLSCSPISGHRSVSWYQQTPGQGLQFLFEYFSETQRNKGNFPGRFSGRQFSNSRSEMNVSTLELGDSALYLCASSLVGRSEAFFGQGTRLTVV.

V gene TRBV19 combines with J gene TRBJ2-7; D is unclear. Trimming stripped 1 base from V and 6 bases from J, with 7 bases between. CDR1 LNHDA and CDR2 SQIVND come from the germline V gene (reference sequence). The CDR3 has 12 residues. In DNA form, the CDR3 reads TGTGCCAGTAGTATAGGTAGTGCCGAGCAGTACTTC. Amino acids: CASSIGSAEQYF.